This T cell receptor (beta chain) was sequenced during a study of blood T cell repertoires in COVID-19. Study at large: Samples came from the United States, Italy and Spain, spanning acute and convalescent COVID-19.

Trimming took 1 base from V and 7 from J, leaving 22 bases between them. CDR3 length equals 17 residues. Per the germline V gene, CDR1 is MGHDK and CDR2 is SYGVNS. TCRdb's table, derived via immunoSEQ multiplex PCR, lists solely in-frame clones and lacks some. The table has around 57,000 clones, roughly 84% seen once. This clone was observed a few times. This chain links TRBV25-1 with TRBJ2-5; perhaps TRBD2 as D (6 bases). The sequenced sample was peripheral blood. The source is a man in his fifties with active COVID-19. The CDR3 is CASSESLIAAPWGTQYF. The CDR3 nucleotides are TGTGCCAGCAGTGAATCATTGATAGCGGCCCCTTGGGGGACCCAGTACTTC.